This T cell receptor beta chain was sequenced during a study of OX40 agonist ivuxolimab in advanced cancers. Findings of the study overall: Compared with CD4+, CD8+ T cells on average had more expanded clones.

Regarding this clone: Its antigen remains unidentified.

CDR3 length: 14 residues. With 0 bases removed from V and 3 bases from J, the gap between germline ends came to 9 bases. CDR1 GTSNPN and CDR2 SVGIG come from the germline V gene (reference sequence). TCRdb keeps only in-frame clones here, not all; method: immunoSEQ multiplex PCR. In the table there are around 48,000 clones, approximately 81% of which are singletons. The clonotype was recovered from an adult with an advanced solid tumor such as melanoma, head and neck, liver or kidney cancer. Material: CD4+ or CD8+ T cells sorted from blood, obtained in a trial of the OX40 agonist ivuxolimab. The chain links TRBV30 to TRBJ1-3; no clear D. The CDR3 region has the DNA TGTGCCTGGAGTGTAGGGATAAGTGGAAACACCATATATTTT. It codes for CAWSVGISGNTIYF.